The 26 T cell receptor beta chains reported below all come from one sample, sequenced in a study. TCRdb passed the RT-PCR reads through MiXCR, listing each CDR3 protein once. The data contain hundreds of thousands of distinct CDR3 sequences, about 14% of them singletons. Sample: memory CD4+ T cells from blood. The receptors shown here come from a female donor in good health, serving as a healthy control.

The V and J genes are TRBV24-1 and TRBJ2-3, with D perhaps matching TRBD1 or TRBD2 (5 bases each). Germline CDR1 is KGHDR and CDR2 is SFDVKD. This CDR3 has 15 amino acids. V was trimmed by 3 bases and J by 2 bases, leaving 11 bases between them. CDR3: CATSDGDGSTDTQYF. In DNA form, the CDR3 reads TGTGCCACCAGTGATGGGGACGGGTCCACAGATACGCAGTATTTT.

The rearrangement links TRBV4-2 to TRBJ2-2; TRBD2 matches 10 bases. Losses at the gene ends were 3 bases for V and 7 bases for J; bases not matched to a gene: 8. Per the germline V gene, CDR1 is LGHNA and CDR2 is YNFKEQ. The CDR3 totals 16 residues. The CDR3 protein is CASSQTLAGGHGELFF. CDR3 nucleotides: TGTGCCAGCAGCCAGACCTTAGCGGGAGGACACGGGGAGCTGTTTTTT.

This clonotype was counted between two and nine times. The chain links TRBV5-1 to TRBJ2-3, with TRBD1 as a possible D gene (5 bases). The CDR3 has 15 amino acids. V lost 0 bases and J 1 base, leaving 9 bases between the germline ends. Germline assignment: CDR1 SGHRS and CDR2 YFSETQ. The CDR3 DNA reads TGCGCCAGCAGCTTGGAGGGGAAGGGCACAGATACGCAGTATTTT. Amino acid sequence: CASSLEGKGTDTQYF.

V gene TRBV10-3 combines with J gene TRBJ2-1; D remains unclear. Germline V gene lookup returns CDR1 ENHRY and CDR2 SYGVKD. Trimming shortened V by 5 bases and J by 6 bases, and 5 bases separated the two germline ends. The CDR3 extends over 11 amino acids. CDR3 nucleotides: TGTGCCATCAGTCCTGCCAATGAGCAGTTCTTC. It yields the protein CAISPANEQFF.

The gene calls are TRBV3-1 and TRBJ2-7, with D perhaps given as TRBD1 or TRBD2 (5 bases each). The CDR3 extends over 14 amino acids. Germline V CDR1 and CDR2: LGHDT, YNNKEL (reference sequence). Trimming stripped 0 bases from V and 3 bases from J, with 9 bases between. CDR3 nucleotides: TGTGCCAGCAGCCAAGATAGAGGGGTCTACGAGCAGTACTTC. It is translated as CASSQDRGVYEQYF.

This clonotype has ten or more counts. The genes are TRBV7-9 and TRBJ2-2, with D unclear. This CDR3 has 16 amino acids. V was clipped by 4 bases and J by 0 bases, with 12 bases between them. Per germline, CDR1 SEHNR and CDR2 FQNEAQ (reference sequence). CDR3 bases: TGTGCCAGCAGCTCAACATGGACCGCGAACACCGGGGAGCTGTTTTTT. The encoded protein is CASSSTWTANTGELFF.

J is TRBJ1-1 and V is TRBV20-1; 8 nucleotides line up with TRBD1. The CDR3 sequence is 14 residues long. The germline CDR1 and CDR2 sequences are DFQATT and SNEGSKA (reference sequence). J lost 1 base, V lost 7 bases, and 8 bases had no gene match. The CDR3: CSVVRGQGNTEAFF. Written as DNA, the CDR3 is TGCAGTGTAGTTCGAGGACAGGGGAACACTGAAGCTTTCTTT.

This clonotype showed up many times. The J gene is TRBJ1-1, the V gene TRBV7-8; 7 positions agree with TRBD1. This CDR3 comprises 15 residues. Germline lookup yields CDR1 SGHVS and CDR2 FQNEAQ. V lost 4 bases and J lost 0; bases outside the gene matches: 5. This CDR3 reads CASSSRQGMNTEAFF. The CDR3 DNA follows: TGTGCCAGCAGCTCCCGACAGGGAATGAACACTGAAGCTTTCTTT.

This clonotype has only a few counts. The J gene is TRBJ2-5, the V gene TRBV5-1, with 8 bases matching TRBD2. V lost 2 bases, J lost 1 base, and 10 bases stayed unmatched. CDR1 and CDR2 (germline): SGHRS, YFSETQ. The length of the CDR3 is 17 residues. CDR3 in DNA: TGCGCCAGCAGCTTAGGAATACTAGCGGCCTTCCAAGAGACCCAGTACTTC. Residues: CASSLGILAAFQETQYF.

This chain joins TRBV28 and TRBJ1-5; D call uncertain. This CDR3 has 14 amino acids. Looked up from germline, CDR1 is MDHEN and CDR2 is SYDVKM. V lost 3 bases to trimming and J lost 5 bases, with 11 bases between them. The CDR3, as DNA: TGTGCCAGCAGTTTGCCGGGTTATTATCAGCCCCAGCATTTT. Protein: CASSLPGYYQPQHF.

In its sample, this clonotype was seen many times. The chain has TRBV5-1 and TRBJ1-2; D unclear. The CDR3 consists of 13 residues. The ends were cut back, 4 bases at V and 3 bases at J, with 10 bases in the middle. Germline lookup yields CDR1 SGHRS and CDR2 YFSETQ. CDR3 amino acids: CASSANTYYGYTF. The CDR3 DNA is TGCGCCAGCAGCGCCAACACCTACTATGGCTACACCTTC.

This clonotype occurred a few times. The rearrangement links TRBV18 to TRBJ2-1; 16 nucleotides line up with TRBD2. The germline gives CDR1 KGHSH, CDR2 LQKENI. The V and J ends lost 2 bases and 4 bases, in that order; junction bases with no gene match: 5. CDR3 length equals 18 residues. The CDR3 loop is CASSPGTSGRARYNEQFF. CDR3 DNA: TGTGCCAGCTCACCAGGGACTAGCGGGAGGGCCAGATACAATGAGCAGTTCTTC.

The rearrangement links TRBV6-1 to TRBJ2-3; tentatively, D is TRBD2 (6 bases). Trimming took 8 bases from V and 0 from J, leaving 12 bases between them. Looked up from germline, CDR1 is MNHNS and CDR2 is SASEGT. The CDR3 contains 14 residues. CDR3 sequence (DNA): TGTGCCAGCGTGACGGGGGACAGCACAGATACGCAGTATTTT. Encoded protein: CASVTGDSTDTQYF.

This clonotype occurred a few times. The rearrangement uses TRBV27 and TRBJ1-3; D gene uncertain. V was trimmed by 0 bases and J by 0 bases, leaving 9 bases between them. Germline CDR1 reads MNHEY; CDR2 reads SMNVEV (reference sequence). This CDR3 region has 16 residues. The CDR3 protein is CASSLSRPSSGNTIYF. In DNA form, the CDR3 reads TGTGCCAGCAGTTTATCGAGGCCAAGCTCTGGAAACACCATATATTTT.

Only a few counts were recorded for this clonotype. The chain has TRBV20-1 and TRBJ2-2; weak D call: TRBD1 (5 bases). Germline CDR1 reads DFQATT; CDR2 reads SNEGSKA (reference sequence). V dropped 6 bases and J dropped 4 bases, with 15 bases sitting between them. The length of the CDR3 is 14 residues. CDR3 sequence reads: CSAPGRVVTGELFF. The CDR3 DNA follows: TGCAGTGCCCCGGGCAGGGTGGTCACCGGGGAGCTGTTTTTT.

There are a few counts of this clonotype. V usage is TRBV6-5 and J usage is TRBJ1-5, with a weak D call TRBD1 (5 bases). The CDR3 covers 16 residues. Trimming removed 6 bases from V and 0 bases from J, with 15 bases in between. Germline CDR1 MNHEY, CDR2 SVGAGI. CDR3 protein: CASSRGARASNQPQHF. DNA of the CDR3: TGTGCCAGCAGCCGAGGAGCCAGGGCTAGCAATCAGCCCCAGCATTTT.

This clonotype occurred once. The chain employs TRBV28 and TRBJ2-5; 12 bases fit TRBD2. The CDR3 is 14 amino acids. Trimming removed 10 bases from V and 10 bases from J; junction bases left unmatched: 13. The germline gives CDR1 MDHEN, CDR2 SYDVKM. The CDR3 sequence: CANRSGGTSGYQYF. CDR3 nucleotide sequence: TGTGCCAACAGAAGCGGCGGGACTAGCGGGTACCAGTACTTC. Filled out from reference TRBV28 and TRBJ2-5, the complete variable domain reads DVKVTQSSRYLVKRTGEKVFLECVQDMDHENMFWYRQDPGLGLRLIYFSYDVKMKEKGDIPEGYSVSREKKERFSLILESASTNQTSMYLCANRSGGTSGYQYFGPGTRLLVL.

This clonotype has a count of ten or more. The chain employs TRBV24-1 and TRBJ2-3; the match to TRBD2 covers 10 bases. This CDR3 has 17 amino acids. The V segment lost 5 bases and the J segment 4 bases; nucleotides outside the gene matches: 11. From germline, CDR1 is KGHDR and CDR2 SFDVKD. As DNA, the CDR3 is TGTGCCACCAGTGGGCCAGAGCGGGAGGGCCATCCAGATACGCAGTATTTT. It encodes CATSGPEREGHPDTQYF.

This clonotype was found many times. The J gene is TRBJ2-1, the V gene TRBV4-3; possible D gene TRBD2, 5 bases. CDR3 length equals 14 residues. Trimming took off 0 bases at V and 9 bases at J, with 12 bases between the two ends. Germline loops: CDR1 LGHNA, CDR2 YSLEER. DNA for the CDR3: TGCGCCAGCAGCCAAGAACAGCGGTGGGGTGAGCAGTTCTTC. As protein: CASSQEQRWGEQFF.

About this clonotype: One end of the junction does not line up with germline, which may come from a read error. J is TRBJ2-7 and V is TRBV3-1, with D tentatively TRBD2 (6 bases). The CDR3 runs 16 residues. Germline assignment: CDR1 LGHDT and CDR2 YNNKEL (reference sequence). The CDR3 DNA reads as TGCGCCAGCAGCCCCTGGGACTCAGGGTTGTCTTTCGGGCAGTACTTC. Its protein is CASSPWDSGLSFGQYF.

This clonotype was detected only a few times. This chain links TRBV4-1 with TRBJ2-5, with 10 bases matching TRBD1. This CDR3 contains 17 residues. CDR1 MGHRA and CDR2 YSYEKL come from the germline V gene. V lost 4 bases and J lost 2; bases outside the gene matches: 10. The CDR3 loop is CASSPMTGGLGQETQYF. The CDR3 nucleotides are TGCGCCAGCAGCCCGATGACAGGGGGCTTGGGGCAAGAGACCCAGTACTTC.

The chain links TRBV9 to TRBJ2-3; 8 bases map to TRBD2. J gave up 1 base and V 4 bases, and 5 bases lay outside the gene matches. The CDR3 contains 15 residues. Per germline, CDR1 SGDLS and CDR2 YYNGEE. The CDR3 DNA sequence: TGTGCCAGCAGCAAGACTAGCGAGGGCACAGATACGCAGTATTTT. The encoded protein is CASSKTSEGTDTQYF.

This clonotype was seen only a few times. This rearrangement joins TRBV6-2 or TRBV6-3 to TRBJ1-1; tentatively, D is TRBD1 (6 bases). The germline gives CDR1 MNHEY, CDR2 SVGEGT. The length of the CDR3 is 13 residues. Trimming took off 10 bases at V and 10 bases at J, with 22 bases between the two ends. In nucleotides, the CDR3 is TGTGCCACCCAGGAGGGGGGCGCGATCTCAGCTTTCTTT. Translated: CATQEGGAISAFF.

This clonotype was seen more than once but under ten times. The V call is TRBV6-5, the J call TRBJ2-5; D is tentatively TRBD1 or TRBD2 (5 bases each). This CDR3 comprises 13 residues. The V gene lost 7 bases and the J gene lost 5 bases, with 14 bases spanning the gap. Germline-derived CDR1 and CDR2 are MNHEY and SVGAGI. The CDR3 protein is CASKGWGGETQYF. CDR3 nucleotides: TGTGCCAGCAAGGGGTGGGGCGGGGAGACCCAGTACTTC.

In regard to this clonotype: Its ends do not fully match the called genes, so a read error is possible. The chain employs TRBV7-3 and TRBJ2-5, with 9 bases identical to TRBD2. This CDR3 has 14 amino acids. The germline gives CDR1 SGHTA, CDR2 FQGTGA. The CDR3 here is CASSFGGRVENQYF. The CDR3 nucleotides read TGTGCCAGCAGCTTCGGCGGGAGGGTAGAGAACCAGTACTTC.

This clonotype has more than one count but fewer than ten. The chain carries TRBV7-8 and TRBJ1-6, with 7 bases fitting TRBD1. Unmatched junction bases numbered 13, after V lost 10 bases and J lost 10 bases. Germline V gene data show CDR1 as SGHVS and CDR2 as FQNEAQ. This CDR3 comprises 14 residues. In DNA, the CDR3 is TGTGCCAACCCACCCGGGACAGTCGACTCACCCCTCCACTTT. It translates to CANPPGTVDSPLHF.